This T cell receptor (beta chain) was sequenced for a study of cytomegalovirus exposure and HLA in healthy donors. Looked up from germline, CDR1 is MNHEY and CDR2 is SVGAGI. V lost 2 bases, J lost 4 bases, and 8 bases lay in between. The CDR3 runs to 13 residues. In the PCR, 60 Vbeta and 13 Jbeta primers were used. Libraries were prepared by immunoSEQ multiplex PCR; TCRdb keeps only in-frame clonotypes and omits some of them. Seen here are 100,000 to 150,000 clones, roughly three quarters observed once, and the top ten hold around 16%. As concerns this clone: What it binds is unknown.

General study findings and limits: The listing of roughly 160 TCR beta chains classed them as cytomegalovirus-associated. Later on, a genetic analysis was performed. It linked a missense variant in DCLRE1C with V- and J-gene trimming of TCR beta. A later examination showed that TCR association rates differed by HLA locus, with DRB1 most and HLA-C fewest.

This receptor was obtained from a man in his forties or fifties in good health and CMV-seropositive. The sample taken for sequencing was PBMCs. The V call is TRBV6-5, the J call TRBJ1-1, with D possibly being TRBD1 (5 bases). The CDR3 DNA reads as TGTGCCAGCAGTTACAGGGGAAGCACTGAAGCTTTCTTT. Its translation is CASSYRGSTEAFF.